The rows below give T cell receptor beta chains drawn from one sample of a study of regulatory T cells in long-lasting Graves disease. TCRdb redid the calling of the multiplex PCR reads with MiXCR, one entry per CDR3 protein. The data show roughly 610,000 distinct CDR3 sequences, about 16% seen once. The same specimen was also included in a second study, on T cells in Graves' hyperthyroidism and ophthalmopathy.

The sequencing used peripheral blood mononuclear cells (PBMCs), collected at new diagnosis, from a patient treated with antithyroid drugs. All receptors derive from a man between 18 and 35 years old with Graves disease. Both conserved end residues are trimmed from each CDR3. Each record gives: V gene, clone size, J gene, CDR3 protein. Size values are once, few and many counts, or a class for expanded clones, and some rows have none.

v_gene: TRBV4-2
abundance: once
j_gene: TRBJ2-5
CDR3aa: ASSQVTTQETQY

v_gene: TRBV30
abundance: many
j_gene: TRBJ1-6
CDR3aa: AWRTGSPLH

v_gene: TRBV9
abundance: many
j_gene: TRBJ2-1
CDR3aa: ASSVGGVLNEQF

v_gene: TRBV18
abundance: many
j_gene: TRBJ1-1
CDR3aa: ASSQDRHTEAF

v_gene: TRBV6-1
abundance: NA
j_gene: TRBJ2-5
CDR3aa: ASSEWQGGQETQY

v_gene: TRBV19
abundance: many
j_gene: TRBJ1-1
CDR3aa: ASTDPYSLNTEAF

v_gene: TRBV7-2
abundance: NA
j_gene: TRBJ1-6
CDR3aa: ASSLADRYNSPLH

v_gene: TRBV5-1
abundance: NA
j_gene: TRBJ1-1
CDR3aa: ASSHRQNTEAF

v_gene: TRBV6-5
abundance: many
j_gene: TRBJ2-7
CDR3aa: ASSYSLQREGGEQY

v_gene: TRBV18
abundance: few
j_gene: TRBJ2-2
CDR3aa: ASSPSSGSPGELF

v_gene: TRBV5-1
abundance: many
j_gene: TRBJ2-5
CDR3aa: ASSSGPAILETQY

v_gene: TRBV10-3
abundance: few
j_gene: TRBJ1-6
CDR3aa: AISGEGNSPLH

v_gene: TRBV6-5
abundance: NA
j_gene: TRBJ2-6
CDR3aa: ASSLGNSRANVLT

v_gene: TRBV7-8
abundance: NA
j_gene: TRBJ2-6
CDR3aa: ASSLATDPSSGANVLT

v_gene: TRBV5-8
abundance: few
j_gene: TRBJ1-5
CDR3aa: ASSPNLYGQPQH

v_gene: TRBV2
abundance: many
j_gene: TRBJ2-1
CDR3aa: ASTPDSNNEQF

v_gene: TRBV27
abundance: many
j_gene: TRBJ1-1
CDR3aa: ASRQGFYTEAF

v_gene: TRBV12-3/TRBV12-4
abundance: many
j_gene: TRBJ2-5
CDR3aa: ASSFGPSGEETQY

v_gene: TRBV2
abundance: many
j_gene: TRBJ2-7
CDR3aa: ASNPDRGSYEQY

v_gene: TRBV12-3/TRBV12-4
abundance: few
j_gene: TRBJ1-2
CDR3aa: ASSVGGTGGMGYT

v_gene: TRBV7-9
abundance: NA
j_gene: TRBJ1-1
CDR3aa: ASRLLARDTEAF

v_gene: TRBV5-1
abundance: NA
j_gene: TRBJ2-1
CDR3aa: ASSLDREPYNEQF

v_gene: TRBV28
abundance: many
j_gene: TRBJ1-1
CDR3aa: ASSFPSQVGMNTEAF

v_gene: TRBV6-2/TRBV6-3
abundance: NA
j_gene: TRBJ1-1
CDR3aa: ASSYSGLNTEAF

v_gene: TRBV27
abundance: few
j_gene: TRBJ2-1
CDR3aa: ASSQSYNSYNEQF

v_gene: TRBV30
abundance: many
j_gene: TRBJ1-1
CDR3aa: AWSVPGRTEAF

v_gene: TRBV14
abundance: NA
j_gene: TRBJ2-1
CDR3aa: ASSHLTVNNEQF

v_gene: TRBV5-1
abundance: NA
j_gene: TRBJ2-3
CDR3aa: ASSGGLAETDTQY

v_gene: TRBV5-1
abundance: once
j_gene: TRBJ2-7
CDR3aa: ASSLGGAGREQY

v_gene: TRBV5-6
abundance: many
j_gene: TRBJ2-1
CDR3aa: ASSSGTGRLAAPYNEQF

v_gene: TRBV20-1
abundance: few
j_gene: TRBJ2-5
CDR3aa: SAKKTSGLQETQY

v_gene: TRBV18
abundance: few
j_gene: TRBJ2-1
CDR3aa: ASSPPAGGHNEQF

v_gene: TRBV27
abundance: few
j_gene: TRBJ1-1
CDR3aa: ASSSITGGVWHTEAF

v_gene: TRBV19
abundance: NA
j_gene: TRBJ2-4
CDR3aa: ASSTTQGVVAIQY

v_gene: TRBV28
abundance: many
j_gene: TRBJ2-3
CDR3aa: ASTISGVGDTQY

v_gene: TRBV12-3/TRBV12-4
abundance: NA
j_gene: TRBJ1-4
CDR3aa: ASNVGGLSEKLF

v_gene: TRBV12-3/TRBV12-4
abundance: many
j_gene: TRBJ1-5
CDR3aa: ASRLQGGGQPQH

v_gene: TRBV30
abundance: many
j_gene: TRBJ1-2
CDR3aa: ACDSYGYT

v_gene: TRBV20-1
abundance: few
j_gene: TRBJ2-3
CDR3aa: SAPGLAGGSDTQY

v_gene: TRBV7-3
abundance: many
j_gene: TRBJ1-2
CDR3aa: ASSLYRGSGYT

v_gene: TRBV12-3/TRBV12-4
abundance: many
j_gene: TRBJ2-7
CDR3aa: ASSNPTHATYEQY

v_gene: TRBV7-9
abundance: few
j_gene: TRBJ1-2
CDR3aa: ASSLGRTAYGYT

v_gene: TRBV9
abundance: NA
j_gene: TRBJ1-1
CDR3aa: ASSVDPQVSRTEAF

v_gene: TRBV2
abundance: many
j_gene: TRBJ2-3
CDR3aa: ASRGTSGRVADTQY

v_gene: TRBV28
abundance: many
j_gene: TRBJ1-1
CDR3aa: ASSLFGARGGETEAF

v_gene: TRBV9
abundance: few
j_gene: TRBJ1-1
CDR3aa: ASSVGSVETEAF

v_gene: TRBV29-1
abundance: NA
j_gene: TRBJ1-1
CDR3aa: SASMRDGEAF

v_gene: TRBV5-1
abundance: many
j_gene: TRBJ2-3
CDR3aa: ASSSLGAGGRTDTQY

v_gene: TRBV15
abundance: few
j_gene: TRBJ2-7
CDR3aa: ATSRDRTSGIPLEQC

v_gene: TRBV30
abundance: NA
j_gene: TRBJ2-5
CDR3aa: AWSATGTSLRRETQY

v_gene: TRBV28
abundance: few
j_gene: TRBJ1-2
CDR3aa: ASNFADYGYT

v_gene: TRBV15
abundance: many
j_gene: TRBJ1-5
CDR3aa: ATSQGPRQPQH

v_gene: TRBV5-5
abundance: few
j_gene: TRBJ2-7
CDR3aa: ASSPGLVDEQY

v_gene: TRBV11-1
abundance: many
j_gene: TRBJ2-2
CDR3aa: ASSASGNAGELF

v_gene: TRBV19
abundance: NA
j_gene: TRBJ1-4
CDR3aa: ASRTGTPRIATNEKLF

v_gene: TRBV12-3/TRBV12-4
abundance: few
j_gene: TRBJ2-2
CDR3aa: ASNIQNTGELF

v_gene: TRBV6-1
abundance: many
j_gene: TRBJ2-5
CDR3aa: ASSLRLGPGETQY

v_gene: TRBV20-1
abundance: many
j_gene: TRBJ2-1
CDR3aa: SARLTSGRRNEQF

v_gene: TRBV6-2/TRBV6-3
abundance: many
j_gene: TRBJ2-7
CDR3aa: ASSYGAGSSYEQY